The 17 T cell receptor beta chains presented below share a single source sample, sequenced in a study of shared clonotypes between healthy human individuals. Clones were read by immunoSEQ multiplex PCR, and TCRdb kept only the in-frame ones, dropping some. The table lists about a million clones, roughly 80% of them singletons. Sample: memory CD4+ T cells sorted from blood. Noted subset: CD45RA-negative fraction. All receptors come from a man aged 18 to 35 in good health.

The chain is built from TRBV6-5 and TRBJ1-1; D is ambiguous. Germline loops: CDR1 MNHEY, CDR2 SVGAGI. The CDR3 has 14 residues. V lost 0 bases and J 3 bases, leaving 8 bases between the germline ends. This CDR3 is CASSYSGLHTEAFF. CDR3 in DNA: TGTGCCAGCAGTTACTCGGGCCTCCACACTGAAGCTTTCTTT.

CDR3 nucleotide sequence: TGCGCCAGCAGTCAAGGGGACTTTGTCCCTCAGCCCCAGCATTTT. Its protein is CASSQGDFVPQPQHF. The J gene is TRBJ1-5, the V gene TRBV23-1, with D tentatively TRBD1 (5 bases). TRBV23-1 is assigned to the ORF class and has an uncertain function. The length of the CDR3 is 15 residues. V dropped 2 bases and J dropped 6 bases, with 14 bases sitting between them.

This chain connects TRBV7-8 to TRBJ2-5; 12 bases match TRBD2. V gave up 0 bases and J gave up 9 bases; unmatched junction bases: 8. The germline CDR1 and CDR2 sequences are SGHVS and FQNEAQ. CDR3 length equals 16 residues. The CDR3 sequence: CASSLAPSGRDGAQYF. In nucleotides, the CDR3 is TGTGCCAGCAGCTTAGCCCCTAGCGGGAGGGACGGGGCCCAGTACTTC.

V gene TRBV29-1 combines with J gene TRBJ2-7; no clear D gene. The germline V gene encodes CDR1 SQVTM and CDR2 ANQGSEA. Trimming shortened V by 6 bases and J by 6 bases, and 18 bases separated the two germline ends. This CDR3 has 13 amino acids. The CDR3 nucleotides read TGCAGCGTGAGGATGGAAGAACCCTCCGAGCAGTACTTC. It is translated as CSVRMEEPSEQYF.

The chain employs TRBV5-4 and TRBJ2-7; D is unclear. Deletions cut 3 bases from V and 2 bases from J, with 12 bases between. This CDR3 is 14 amino acids long. Germline values: CDR1 SGHNT, CDR2 YYREEE (reference sequence). The CDR3 nucleotides are TGTGCCAGCAGCTCCGGCCTGGGTGCCTACGAGCAGTACTTC. Translation gives CASSSGLGAYEQYF.

The J gene is TRBJ2-1, the V gene TRBV11-3, with 12 bases that match TRBD1. The CDR3 length is 15 residues. Trimming removed 3 bases from V and 6 bases from J; junction bases left unmatched: 3. CDR1 and CDR2 from the germline V gene are SGHNT and YENEEA. The CDR3 DNA sequence: TGTGCCAGCAGCTTGGGACAGGGGGCGTCCAATGAGCAGTTCTTC. Amino acid sequence: CASSLGQGASNEQFF.

The genes are TRBV19 and TRBJ2-1; possible D gene TRBD2, 6 bases. V lost 4 bases, J lost 0 bases, and 13 bases lay in between. From germline, CDR1 is LNHDA and CDR2 SQIVND (reference sequence). This CDR3 comprises 16 residues. CDR3 sequence reads: CASSTPTGSSYNEQFF. DNA for the CDR3: TGTGCCAGTAGTACTCCCACCGGGAGCTCCTACAATGAGCAGTTCTTC.

This clone has only one observation. V usage is TRBV6-1 and J usage is TRBJ2-7, with 14 nucleotides matching TRBD2. The CDR3 runs to 15 residues. CDR1 MNHNS and CDR2 SASEGT come from the germline V gene. V gave up 1 base and J gave up 11 bases; unmatched junction bases: 7. This CDR3 is CASSEGGLAGVGKYF. The CDR3 DNA reads as TGTGCCAGCAGTGAAGGGGGACTAGCGGGAGTCGGGAAGTACTTC.

The chain couples TRBV5-1 to TRBJ2-3; TRBD1 matches 8 bases. V trimming: 4 bases; J trimming: 2 bases; junction bases outside the gene matches: 12. Germline loops: CDR1 SGHRS, CDR2 YFSETQ. The CDR3 length is 17 residues. For the CDR3, the DNA is TGCGCCAGCAGCCGAGACAGGGGTGGGCTGTACACAGATACGCAGTATTTT. It encodes CASSRDRGGLYTDTQYF.

About this clone: Within the sample, other DNA sequences also encode this same CDR3. The V call is TRBV7-2, the J call TRBJ2-5; D not resolved. The CDR3 extends over 13 amino acids. Per the germline V gene, CDR1 is SGHTA and CDR2 is FQGNSA. The V and J ends lost 1 base and 2 bases respectively, with 5 bases between them. CDR3 nucleotides: TGTGCCAGCAGCTTAGAACTACAAGAGACCCAGTACTTC. Its protein is CASSLELQETQYF.

This clone was observed many times. The J gene is TRBJ2-1, the V gene TRBV15; D may be TRBD2 (6 bases). Germline V gene data show CDR1 as LNHNV and CDR2 as YYDKDF (reference sequence). Trimming removed 1 base from V and 5 bases from J, with 15 bases in between. This CDR3 contains 16 residues. The CDR3 sequence is CATSRGPGRGNNEQFF. DNA for the CDR3: TGTGCCACCAGCAGAGGCCCCGGGAGAGGAAACAATGAGCAGTTCTTC.

The chain carries TRBV5-1 and TRBJ2-2; 11 bases are shared with TRBD1. Germline V lookup: CDR1 SGHRS, CDR2 YFSETQ. This CDR3 comprises 14 residues. The trim removed 3 bases at V and 6 bases at J, leaving 1 base unmatched. DNA for the CDR3: TGCGCCAGCAGCTGGACAGGGGGCTCCGGGGAGCTGTTTTTT. As protein: CASSWTGGSGELFF.

The chain links TRBV7-9 to TRBJ1-4; TRBD1 matches 7 bases. With 2 bases clipped from V and 8 bases from J, the junction kept 11 bases outside the gene matches. The CDR3 is made up of 16 amino acids. Germline V gene data show CDR1 as SEHNR and CDR2 as FQNEAQ (reference sequence). CDR3 protein: CASSLTGAGGREKLFF. The DNA for the CDR3 is TGTGCCAGCAGCTTAACGGGCGCAGGGGGAAGAGAAAAACTGTTTTTT.

The chain combines TRBV5-5 with TRBJ2-5; TRBD2 might be the D (6 bases). Trimming cost V 3 bases and J 1 base, with 13 bases left between them. Germline CDR1 and CDR2: SGHKS and YYEKEE (reference sequence). The CDR3 totals 15 residues. CDR3 sequence reads: CASSSRRGTQETQYF. DNA for the CDR3: TGTGCCAGCAGCTCCCGGCGGGGAACCCAAGAGACCCAGTACTTC.

V and J are TRBV7-2 and TRBJ2-3; 13 bases are shared with TRBD2. Trimming removed 4 bases from V and 5 bases from J; junction bases left unmatched: 9. The CDR3 extends over 17 amino acids. Germline CDR1 is SGHTA and CDR2 is FQGNSA. For the CDR3, the DNA is TGTGCCAGCAGCTGGGGGAGGACTAGCGGGAGTGGAGATACGCAGTATTTT. It translates to CASSWGRTSGSGDTQYF.

The J gene is TRBJ2-3, the V gene TRBV11-3; D possibly corresponds to TRBD2 (5 bases). The length of the CDR3 is 12 residues. CDR1 SGHNT and CDR2 YENEEA come from the germline V gene. V was trimmed by 3 bases and J by 11 bases, leaving 12 bases between them. This CDR3 is CASSFGEEMQYF. Written as DNA, the CDR3 is TGTGCCAGCAGCTTCGGGGAAGAAATGCAGTATTTT.

This clone has a handful of counts. As DNA, the CDR3 is TGTGCCAGCAGCGCAGCGGGAGGACCAGATACGCAGTATTTT. It translates to CASSAAGGPDTQYF. The rearrangement joins TRBV9 to TRBJ2-3; 9 nucleotides align to TRBD2. CDR1 and CDR2 from the germline V gene are SGDLS and YYNGEE. J lost 4 bases, V lost 3 bases, and 3 bases had no gene match. The CDR3 loop spans 14 amino acids.